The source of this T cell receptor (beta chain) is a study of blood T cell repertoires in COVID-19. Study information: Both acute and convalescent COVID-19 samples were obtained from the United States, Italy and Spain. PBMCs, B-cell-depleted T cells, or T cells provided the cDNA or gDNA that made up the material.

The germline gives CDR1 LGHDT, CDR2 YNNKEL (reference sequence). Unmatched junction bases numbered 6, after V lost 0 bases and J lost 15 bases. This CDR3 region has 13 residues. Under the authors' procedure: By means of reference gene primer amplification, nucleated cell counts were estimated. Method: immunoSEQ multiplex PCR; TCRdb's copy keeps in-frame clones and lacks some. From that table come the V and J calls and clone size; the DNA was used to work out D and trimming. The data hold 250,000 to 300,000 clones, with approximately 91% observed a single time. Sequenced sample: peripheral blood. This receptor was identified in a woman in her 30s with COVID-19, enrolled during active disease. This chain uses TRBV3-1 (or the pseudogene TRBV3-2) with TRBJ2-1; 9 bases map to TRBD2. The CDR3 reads CASSQEGRLAVFF. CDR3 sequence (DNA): TGTGCCAGCAGCCAAGAAGGTCGACTAGCGGTGTTCTTC.